This T cell receptor beta chain is from a study of cytomegalovirus exposure and HLA in healthy donors. Broader study findings: V- and J-gene trimming in TCR beta was tied to a missense DCLRE1C variant by an analysis performed later. Researchers reported that three CMV-associated chains were confirmed in vitro as CMV antigen-specific. TCR beta chains numbering some 160 were designated cytomegalovirus-associated.

V lost 2 bases to trimming and J lost 0 bases, with 5 bases between them. CDR3 size: 15 residues. Looked up from germline, CDR1 is ENHRY and CDR2 is SYGVKD. A note on this clone: The target antigen is unknown.

Primers: 60 Vbeta forward and 13 Jbeta reverse. Profiled with immunoSEQ multiplex PCR; TCRdb holds only in-frame clones, not every one. The repertoire holds around 140,000 clones, with roughly 78% as singletons. The sequenced sample consisted of PBMCs. The TCR was taken from a female donor in good health and CMV-seronegative. The genes are TRBV10-3 and TRBJ1-6, with D hard to call. The CDR3, as DNA: TGTGCCATCAGTGAGGTTCTCTCCTATAATTCACCCCTCCACTTT. This gives the protein CAISEVLSYNSPLHF.